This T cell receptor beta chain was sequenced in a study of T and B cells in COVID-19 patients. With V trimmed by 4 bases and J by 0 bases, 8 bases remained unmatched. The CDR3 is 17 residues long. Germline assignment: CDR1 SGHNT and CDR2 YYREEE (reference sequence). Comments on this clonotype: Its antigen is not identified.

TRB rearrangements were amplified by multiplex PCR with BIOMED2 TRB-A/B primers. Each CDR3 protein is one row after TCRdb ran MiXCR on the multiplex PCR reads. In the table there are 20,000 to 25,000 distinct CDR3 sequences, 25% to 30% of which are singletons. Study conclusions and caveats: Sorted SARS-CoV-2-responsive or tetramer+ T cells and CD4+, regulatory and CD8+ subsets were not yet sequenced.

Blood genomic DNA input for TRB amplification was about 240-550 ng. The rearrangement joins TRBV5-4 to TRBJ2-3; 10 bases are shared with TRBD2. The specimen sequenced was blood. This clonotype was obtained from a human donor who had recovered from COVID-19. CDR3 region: CASSRAGAGGSTDTQYF. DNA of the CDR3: TGTGCCAGCAGCCGAGCAGGAGCGGGAGGGAGCACAGATACGCAGTATTTT.